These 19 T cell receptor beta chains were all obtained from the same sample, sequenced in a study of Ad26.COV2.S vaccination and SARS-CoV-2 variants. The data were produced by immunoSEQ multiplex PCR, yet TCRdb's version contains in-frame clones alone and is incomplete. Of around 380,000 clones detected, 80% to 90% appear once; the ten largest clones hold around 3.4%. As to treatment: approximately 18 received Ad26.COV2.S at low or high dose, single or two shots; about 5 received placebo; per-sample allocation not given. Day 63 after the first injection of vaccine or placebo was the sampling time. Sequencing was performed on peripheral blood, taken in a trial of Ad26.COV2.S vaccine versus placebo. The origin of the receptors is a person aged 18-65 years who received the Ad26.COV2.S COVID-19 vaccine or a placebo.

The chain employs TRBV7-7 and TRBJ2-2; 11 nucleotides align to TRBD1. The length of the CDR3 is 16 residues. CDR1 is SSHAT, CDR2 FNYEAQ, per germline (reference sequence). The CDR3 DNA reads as TGTGCTAGCGGCCCCTGGGGGACAGGGGGTACCGGGGAGCTGTTTTTT. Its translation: CASGPWGTGGTGELFF.

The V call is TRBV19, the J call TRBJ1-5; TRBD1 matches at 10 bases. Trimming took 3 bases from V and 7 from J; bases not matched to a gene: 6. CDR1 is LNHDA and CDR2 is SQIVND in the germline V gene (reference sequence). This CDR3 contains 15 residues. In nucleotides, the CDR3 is TGTGCCAGTAGTATTCGACAGGGGGCGGTCCAGCCCCAGCATTTT. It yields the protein CASSIRQGAVQPQHF.

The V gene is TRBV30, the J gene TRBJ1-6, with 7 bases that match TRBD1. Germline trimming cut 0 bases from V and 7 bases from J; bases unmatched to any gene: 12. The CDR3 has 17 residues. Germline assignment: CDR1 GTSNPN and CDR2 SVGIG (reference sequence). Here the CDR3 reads CAWSVPHRGGINSPLHF. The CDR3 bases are TGTGCCTGGAGTGTTCCCCACAGGGGCGGAATAAATTCACCCCTCCACTTT. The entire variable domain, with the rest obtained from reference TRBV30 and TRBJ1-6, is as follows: SQTIHQWPATLVQPVGSPLSLECTVEGTSNPNLYWYRQAAGRGLQLLFYSVGIGQISSEVPQNLSASRPQDRQFILSSKKLLLSDSGFYLCAWSVPHRGGINSPLHFGNGTRLTVT.

The CDR3 bases are TGTGCCAGCAGTGAGAGACAGGGGATTAACTCACCCCTCCACTTT. This codes for CASSERQGINSPLHF. This sequence joins TRBV2 and TRBJ1-6; 8 bases line up with TRBD1. The ends lost 3 bases at V and 10 bases at J; junction bases unmatched: 8. From germline, CDR1 is SNHLY and CDR2 FYNNEI. CDR3 length: 15 amino acids.

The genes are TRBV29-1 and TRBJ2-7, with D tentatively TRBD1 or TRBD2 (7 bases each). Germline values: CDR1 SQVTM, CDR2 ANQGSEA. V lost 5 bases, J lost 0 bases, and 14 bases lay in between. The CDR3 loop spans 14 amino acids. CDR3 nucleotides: TGCAGCGTTTTTACAGGGGAGGGCTCCTACGAGCAGTACTTC. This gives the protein CSVFTGEGSYEQYF.

CDR3 coding DNA: TGCGCCAGTCGGCGCGGCCCGGTCGCGGGCACCGGGGAGCTGTTTTTT. This codes for CASRRGPVAGTGELFF. This chain joins TRBV4-1 and TRBJ2-2; weak D call: TRBD2 (5 bases). CDR1 and CDR2 from the germline V gene are MGHRA and YSYEKL. V was clipped by 9 bases and J by 4 bases, with 21 bases between them. The CDR3 is 16 residues long.

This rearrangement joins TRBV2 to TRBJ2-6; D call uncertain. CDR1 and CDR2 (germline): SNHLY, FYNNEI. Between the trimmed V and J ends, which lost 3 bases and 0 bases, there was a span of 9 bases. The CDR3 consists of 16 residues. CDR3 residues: CASSEFWGSGANVLTF. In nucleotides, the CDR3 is TGTGCCAGCAGTGAGTTTTGGGGCTCTGGGGCCAACGTCCTGACTTTC.

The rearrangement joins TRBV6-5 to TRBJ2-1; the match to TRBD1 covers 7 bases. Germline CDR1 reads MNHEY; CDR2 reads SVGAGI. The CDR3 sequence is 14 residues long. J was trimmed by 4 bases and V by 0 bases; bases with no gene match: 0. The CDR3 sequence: CASSYSTGYNEQFF. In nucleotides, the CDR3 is TGTGCCAGCAGTTACTCGACAGGGTACAATGAGCAGTTCTTC.

CDR3 sequence (DNA): TGTGCCAGCAGCGTAGGGGGGGTGAGCTCCTACAATGAGCAGTTCTTC. This translates into CASSVGGVSSYNEQFF. The gene calls are TRBV9 and TRBJ2-1; D is perhaps TRBD2 (6 bases). The germline V and J ends were trimmed by 0 bases and 0 bases, with 10 bases remaining between them. The CDR3 consists of 16 residues. The germline V gene encodes CDR1 SGDLS and CDR2 YYNGEE. Supplemented by reference TRBV9 and TRBJ2-1, the full variable domain reads DSGVTQTPKHLITATGQRVTLRCSPRSGDLSVYWYQQSLDQGLQFLIQYYNGEERAKGNILERFSAQQFPDLHSELNLSSLELGDSALYFCASSVGGVSSYNEQFFGPGTRLTVL.

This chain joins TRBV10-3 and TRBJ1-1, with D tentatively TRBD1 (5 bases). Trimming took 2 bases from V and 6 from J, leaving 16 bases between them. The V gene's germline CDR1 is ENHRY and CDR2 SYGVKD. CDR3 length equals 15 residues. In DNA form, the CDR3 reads TGTGCCATCAGTGAGGGGACGTACCTGGGCGCTGAAGCTTTCTTT. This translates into CAISEGTYLGAEAFF.

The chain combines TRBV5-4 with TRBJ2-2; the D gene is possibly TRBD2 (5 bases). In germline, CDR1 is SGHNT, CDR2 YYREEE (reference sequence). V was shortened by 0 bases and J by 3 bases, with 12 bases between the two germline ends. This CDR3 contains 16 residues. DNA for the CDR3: TGTGCCAGCAGCTTGGTTAAGGGAGTTGACACCGGGGAGCTGTTTTTT. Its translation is CASSLVKGVDTGELFF.

In DNA, the CDR3 is TGTGCCAGCAGTTTTGGGGCGGAAGATACGCAGTATTTT. This sequence encodes CASSFGAEDTQYF. The chain links TRBV28 to TRBJ2-3; D perhaps matches TRBD1 (5 bases). V was shortened by 3 bases and J by 5 bases, with 9 bases between the two germline ends. This CDR3 has 13 residues. Germline CDR1 is MDHEN and CDR2 is SYDVKM.

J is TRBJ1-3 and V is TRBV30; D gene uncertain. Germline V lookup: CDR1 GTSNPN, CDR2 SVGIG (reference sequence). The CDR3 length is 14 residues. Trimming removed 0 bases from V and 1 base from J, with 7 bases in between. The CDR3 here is CAWSVGLSGNTIYF. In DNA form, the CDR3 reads TGTGCCTGGAGTGTAGGGCTTTCTGGAAACACCATATATTTT.

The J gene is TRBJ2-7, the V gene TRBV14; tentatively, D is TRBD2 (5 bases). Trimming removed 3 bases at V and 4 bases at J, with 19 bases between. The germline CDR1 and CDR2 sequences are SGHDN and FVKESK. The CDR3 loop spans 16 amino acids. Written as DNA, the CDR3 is TGTGCCAGCAGCCACTTCGGCCGGGAATTTCGATACGAGCAGTACTTC. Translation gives CASSHFGREFRYEQYF.

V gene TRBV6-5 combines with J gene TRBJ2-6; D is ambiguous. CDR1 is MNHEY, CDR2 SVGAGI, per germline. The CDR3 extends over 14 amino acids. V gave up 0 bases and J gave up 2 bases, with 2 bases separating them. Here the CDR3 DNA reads TGTGCCAGCAGTTACTCGACTGGGGCCAACGTCCTGACTTTC. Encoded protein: CASSYSTGANVLTF.

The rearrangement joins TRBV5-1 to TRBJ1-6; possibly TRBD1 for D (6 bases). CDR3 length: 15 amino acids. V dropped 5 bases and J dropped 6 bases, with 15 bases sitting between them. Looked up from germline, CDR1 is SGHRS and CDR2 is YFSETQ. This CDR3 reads CASSLNREGNSPLHF. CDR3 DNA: TGCGCCAGCAGTCTTAACAGGGAGGGTAATTCACCCCTCCACTTT.

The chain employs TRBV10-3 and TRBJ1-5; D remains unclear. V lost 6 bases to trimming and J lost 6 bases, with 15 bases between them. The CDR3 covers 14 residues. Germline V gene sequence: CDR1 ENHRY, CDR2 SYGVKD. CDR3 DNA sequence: TGTGCCATCAGCAGCTTGGCGGAGGCTCAGCCCCAGCATTTT. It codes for CAISSLAEAQPQHF.

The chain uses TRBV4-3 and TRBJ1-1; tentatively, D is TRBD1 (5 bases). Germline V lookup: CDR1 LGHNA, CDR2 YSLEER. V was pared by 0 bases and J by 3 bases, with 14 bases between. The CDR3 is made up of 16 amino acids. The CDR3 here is CASSQDLWGRDTEAFF. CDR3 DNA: TGCGCCAGCAGCCAAGATCTCTGGGGCAGGGACACTGAAGCTTTCTTT.

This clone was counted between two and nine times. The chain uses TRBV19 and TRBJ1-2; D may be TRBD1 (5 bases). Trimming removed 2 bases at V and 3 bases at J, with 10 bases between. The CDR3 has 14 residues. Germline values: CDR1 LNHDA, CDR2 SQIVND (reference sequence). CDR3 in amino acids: CASSIKQGHYGYTF. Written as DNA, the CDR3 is TGTGCCAGTAGTATAAAGCAGGGACACTATGGCTACACCTTC. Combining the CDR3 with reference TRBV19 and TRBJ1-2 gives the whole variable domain DGGITQSPKYLFRKEGQNVTLSCEQNLNHDAMYWYRQDPGQGLRLIYYSQIVNDFQKGDIAEGYSVSREKKESFPLTVTSAQKNPTAFYLCASSIKQGHYGYTFGSGTRLTVV.